This TCR beta chain originates from a study of response to subunit inactivated influenza vaccine. MiXCR, run by TCRdb on the RT-PCR reads, gives a single entry per CDR3 protein. The sample lists roughly 500,000 distinct CDR3 sequences; approximately 20% were seen once. Trimming left V 8 bases short and J 2 bases short, with 12 bases between. The CDR3 has 13 residues. Germline assignment: CDR1 MNHEY and CDR2 SVGEGT. The same data also contributed to another study, on T cells expressing NK-cell markers. From that study: Template switching by 5'RACE with UMIs generated the TCR beta cDNA. Seven HCMV-seropositive donors and one seronegative donor made up the eight sequenced donors.

This clonotype originated in a man between 45 and 60 years old who received an inactivated influenza vaccine. The chain is built from TRBV6-2 or TRBV6-3 and TRBJ2-5, with no clear D. The starting material was CD4+ T cells sorted from PBMCs, obtained about 11 days after vaccination. CDR3 bases: TGTGCCAGCCTCCGACAAACACAAGAGACCCAGTACTTC. It translates to CASLRQTQETQYF.